Detailed here is one T cell receptor beta chain. Its target is unknown. TCR beta CDR3 sequences were amplified from RNA transcripts. In the first-round RT-PCR of the TCR CDR3, the HTBI primer set was used. TCRdb analysed the multiplex PCR reads with MiXCR anew, one entry per CDR3 protein. Of 600,000 to 900,000 distinct CDR3 sequences in the sample, 16% were seen once. The record originates from a study of T cells in Graves' hyperthyroidism and ophthalmopathy. Study results and limitations: Among thyroid clonotypes expanded above 0.001, most also appeared in blood.

The definition of stable Graves' hyperthyroidism was no ophthalmopathy progression within 18 months. The study based diagnoses on clinical symptoms, serum thyroxine and TRAb, thyroid ultrasound and orbital computed tomography. This CDR3 is built from 15 residues. The germline CDR1 and CDR2 sequences are MNHEY and SMNVEV (reference sequence). V shed 6 bases and J 7 bases; nucleotides not matched to a gene: 5. Sequenced: blood. V and J are TRBV27 and TRBJ2-1, with 14 nucleotides matching TRBD2. This receptor was taken from a man between 18 and 35 years old with Graves' hyperthyroidism. This CDR3 reads CASSLTSGRVNEQFF. The DNA for the CDR3 is TGTGCCAGCAGCTTGACTAGCGGGAGGGTTAATGAGCAGTTCTTC.